Here is one T cell receptor beta chain with its context. This clonotype is deemed large (0.1 to 1%). Its antigen remains unidentified. No much larger clone is present one base from it, and per-base qualities are unavailable. This sample is drawn from a study of circulating CD8 cells and anti-PD-1 response in melanoma (dated by TCRdb to about 2020). At the level of the whole study: Nivolumab was administered to patients intravenously at 3 mg/kg every 2 weeks. Patients with complete or partial responses were classified as responders, and patients with stable or progressive disease (RECIST v1.1) were classified as non-responders. A total of about eleven melanoma patients were included in the TCR repertoire analysis, 4 of them responders and 7 non-responders. In on-treatment samples, a biotinylated anti-human IgG4 antibody was used to detect PD-1. The melanoma cohort had about 13 patients, seven of whom got anti-PD-1 as first-line therapy, while the other six had previously had targeted therapy or immunotherapy.

What the research found in general, with its limitations: The cohort mixed treatment-naive and previously treated patients, which the authors noted could influence results. Repertoires were largely private between subsets, with under 7.5% of TRB clonotypes shared at M1; sharing was highest between DPOS and TIGIT. Because material was limited, most experiments were generally run without replicates. Since no tumor material could be accessed, the researchers instead assessed tumor reactivity using peptide assays on expanded sorted subsets. The published TCR repertoire comparisons relied only on baseline and M1 samples from a small cohort that had few responders. The DNEG repertoire was the most diverse; PD-1 and DPOS showed similar, higher clonality, and TIGIT repertoires were the least diverse.

The reads were generated on a NextSeq 500. The QIAseq Immune Repertoire RNA Library Kit, Human TCR Panel, was used to prepare TCR libraries from roughly 15 ng of total RNA. TCR libraries were sequenced on an Illumina NextSeq with a Mid Output V2 kit, using asymmetric 261x41 paired-end reads. Every TCR library was diluted down to roughly 4 nM, then pooled, denatured and loaded at approximately 1 pM. The authors' pipeline ran thus. The QIAGEN GeneGlobe Data Analysis Center was used to process TCR FASTQ files, and downstream analysis was done in R 3.5.2. Clonality was calculated as one minus the Shannon entropy normalized by the log of the number of unique productive sequences. Fisher exact tests at 5% FDR, run separately within each subset, picked out TRA or TRB clonotypes whose abundance differed between baseline and M1. Differentially abundant clonotypes were categorized as emerging, expanding, contracting or non-expanding/contracting. Repertoire overlap between patients was measured with Morisita's overlap index. TCRdb applied fastp at Q25 and MiXCR to the public reads, then kept only in-frame beta chains. Here each entry gathers all rows of one CDR3 protein and keeps the most common genes and DNA. What appears here as the V and J calls and clone size reflects TCRdb's work, not the paper's. For this sample the table gives 1,000 to 1,500 distinct CDR3 sequences, of which about 7% were detected only once. The ten most abundant clones make up roughly a sixth of the sample.

Four subsets defined by PD-1 and/or TIGIT were sorted from live CD3+CD8+TCRalphabeta+ cells on a BD FACSAria II cell sorter. To characterize relevance to anti-PD-1 therapy response, circulating CD8 T cells were sorted into four subsets based on PD-1 and TIGIT expression. For every sorted CD8 T-cell subset, sequencing covered both the TCR alpha and the TCR beta chains. Peripheral blood was collected at three points: before the first anti-PD-1 injection, after two injections and after four injections. Ficoll gradient centrifugation was used to isolate PBMCs right away. Until use, PBMCs were stored frozen in liquid nitrogen in RPMI containing around 20% FCS and about 9.4% DMSO. Thawed PBMCs were stained with a viability dye and antibodies against CD3, CD8alpha, TCRalphabeta, PD-1 and TIGIT. Total RNA was extracted with the RNeasy Kit, and a RIN above 7 was reached by every sample. The sample here was CD8+ T cells from PBMCs, taken at baseline or after one month of anti-PD-1 therapy (not recorded which). The source of this sequence is a human donor with melanoma.

CDR3 loop: CASSLANEQYF. The DNA sequence is as follows: TGTGCCAGCAGCTTAGCCAACGAGCAGTACTTC. This sequence uses TRBV11-2 and TRBJ2-7; the D gene is not confidently resolved. The CDR3 has 11 amino acids, counting the end cysteine and phenylalanine. Only CDR3 DNA remains: 33 bases, in frame from the first base. CDR1 and CDR2, looked up from the germline V gene, are SGHAT and FQNNGV. The junction carries 3 bases between V and J, which are trimmed by 1 base and 5 bases respectively.